This T cell receptor beta chain appears in the sequencing data of a study of T cell responses to AZD1222 COVID-19 vaccine. Study findings and constraints: Targets within unmutated variant regions were reportedly found for nearly half of spike-specific TCRs. Spike-wide coverage was observed for vaccine-associated CD4 TCRs, with dominant responses at 160-218 and 743-854. Only five or six individuals given AZD1222 were seropositive at baseline. Donors were largely white British and mainly female; clonal diversity was possibly underestimated.

Some clones are missing from TCRdb's copy, which holds only in-frame ones; the method was immunoSEQ multiplex PCR. The profile shows some 120,000 clones, about 85% of them singletons. A single count supports this clone. Its antigen remains unknown. The V gene end was trimmed by 5 bases and the J gene end by 4 bases; junction bases not matched to a gene: 5. This CDR3 contains 13 residues. Germline V lookup: CDR1 SGHTS, CDR2 YDEGEE. The source was peripheral blood, collected on day 0 of AZD1222 vaccination. The clonotype comes from an adult in good health. The J gene is TRBJ1-2, the V gene TRBV5-8; 7 bases line up with TRBD1. The CDR3 here is CASRNRGIYGYTF. CDR3 nucleotide sequence: TGTGCCAGCAGGAACAGGGGTATCTATGGCTACACCTTC.